What follows are 21 T cell receptor beta chains derived from one specimen sequenced in a study of T cells in Graves' hyperthyroidism and ophthalmopathy. Amplified regions were TCR beta CDR3 sequences from RNA transcripts. TCR CDR3 regions were first amplified by RT-PCR with HTBI primers. Using its own MiXCR run on the multiplex PCR reads, TCRdb lists one record per CDR3 protein. The table lists fewer than 850,000 distinct CDR3 sequences, 15% to 20% of them singletons. Sequencing used blood. These receptors originate from a middle-aged man with Graves' hyperthyroidism.

In this sample, this clonotype turned up many times. Germline is not matched at one junction end, which may reflect a read error. V usage is TRBV12-3 or TRBV12-4 and J usage is TRBJ2-6, with a weak D call TRBD1 (5 bases). CDR3 size: 17 residues. The CDR3 DNA is TGTGCCAGCAGTTTTTCCCAGGGCCTGTCTGGGACCAACGTCCTGACTTTC. Translation gives CASSFSQGLSGTNVLTF.

The chain combines TRBV29-1 with TRBJ2-5, with 13 nucleotides matching TRBD2. CDR3 length: 14 residues. Germline V gene data show CDR1 as SQVTM and CDR2 as ANQGSEA. V gave up 6 bases and J gave up 2 bases; unmatched junction bases: 3. CDR3 bases: TGCAGCGTAGCGGGACTAGCGGGACAAGAGACCCAGTACTTC. Its translation is CSVAGLAGQETQYF.

The table lists this clonotype with many counts. The rearrangement joins TRBV9 to TRBJ1-2; D remains ambiguous. The CDR3 has 14 residues. Trimming took 0 bases from V and 4 from J, leaving 10 bases between them. Germline-derived CDR1 and CDR2 are SGDLS and YYNGEE. The CDR3 sequence: CASSVDAASYGYTF. The CDR3 region has the DNA TGTGCCAGCAGCGTAGACGCAGCTTCCTATGGCTACACCTTC.

This clonotype was seen a few times. V is TRBV7-9 and J is TRBJ1-6, with TRBD1 as a possible D gene (6 bases). From germline, CDR1 is SEHNR and CDR2 FQNEAQ (reference sequence). The CDR3 has 14 amino acids. The V end lost 5 bases, the J end lost 8 bases, and 13 bases lay between the germline ends. CDR3 nucleotide sequence: TGTGCCAGCAGCCAAAGGGACACTTATTCACCCCTCCACTTT. Translating it yields CASSQRDTYSPLHF.

This clonotype was recorded a few times. The chain is built from TRBV6-4 and TRBJ1-1; D call uncertain. The CDR3 spans 13 residues. CDR1 is MRHNA and CDR2 is SNTAGT in the germline V gene. The germline V and J ends were trimmed by 8 bases and 1 base, with 11 bases remaining between them. In DNA form, the CDR3 reads TGTGCCAGCCGGGTCCAGGAGAACACTGAAGCTTTCTTT. This translates into CASRVQENTEAFF.

This clonotype was observed at least ten times. The rearrangement links TRBV11-2 to TRBJ2-1; TRBD1 aligns across 11 bases. Germline V gives CDR1 SGHAT, CDR2 FQNNGV. The CDR3 spans 17 residues. Trimming at V came to 4 bases and at J to 6 bases, leaving 11 bases not matched to a gene. The CDR3 DNA reads as TGTGCCAGCAGCTCGCTCCGGACAGGGGGCGTTTTCAATGAGCAGTTCTTC. Its translation is CASSSLRTGGVFNEQFF.

This clonotype was picked up one time. A single base separates this from a much larger clone, so it may be a read error. This chain links TRBV7-9 with TRBJ1-4; tentative D call: TRBD1 (5 bases). The CDR3 length is 19 residues. Germline-derived CDR1 and CDR2 are SEHNR and FQNEAQ (reference sequence). DNA of the CDR3: TGTGCCAGCAGCTTACCTGAAATAGAGACAGATGCAACTAATGAAAAACTGTTGTTT. This encodes CASSLPEIETDATNEKLLF.

The chain recombines TRBV4-1 with TRBJ1-2; D not certain. This CDR3 has 15 residues. Germline V gene data show CDR1 as MGHRA and CDR2 as YSYEKL. The ends were cut back, 0 bases at V and 0 bases at J, with 8 bases in the middle. CDR3 sequence reads: CASSQEKRANYGYTF. DNA of the CDR3: TGCGCCAGCAGCCAAGAGAAGCGGGCTAACTATGGCTACACCTTC.

This clonotype was counted many times. The V and J genes are TRBV18 and TRBJ1-2; D gene ambiguous. The V gene lost 2 bases and the J gene lost 1 base, with 11 bases spanning the gap. The germline V gene has CDR1 KGHSH and CDR2 LQKENI. This CDR3 is built from 15 residues. CDR3 sequence (DNA): TGTGCCAGCTCACCAGGGTTCGGCCTTAACTATGGCTACACCTTC. Amino acids: CASSPGFGLNYGYTF.

For this clonotype: A read error may be the cause here, since a much bigger clone is one base away. The final CDR3 position lacks the conserved phenylalanine or tryptophan, pointing to a likely read error. The chain recombines TRBV28 with TRBJ2-7; TRBD2 aligns across 8 bases. The V and J ends lost 6 bases and 1 base, in that order; junction bases with no gene match: 11. Per the germline V gene, CDR1 is MDHEN and CDR2 is SYDVKM. This CDR3 is built from 16 residues. The CDR3 loop reads CASSSGGAGVSYEQYS. The DNA for the CDR3 is TGTGCCAGCAGCTCAGGTGGAGCGGGGGTATCCTACGAGCAGTACTCC.

This clonotype occurred many times. The CDR3 DNA sequence: TGTGCCAGCAGTGAGTGGGGGTCCTACGAGCAGTACTTC. Its protein is CASSEWGSYEQYF. V usage is TRBV2 and J usage is TRBJ2-7, with D tentatively TRBD1 or TRBD2 (5 bases each). Germline V CDR1 and CDR2: SNHLY, FYNNEI. The CDR3 runs 13 residues. Deletions cut 3 bases from V and 1 base from J, with 7 bases between.

This clonotype has a count of ten or more. The chain has TRBV24-1 and TRBJ1-1, with 9 bases identical to TRBD1. This CDR3 is built from 15 residues. Per the germline V gene, CDR1 is KGHDR and CDR2 is SFDVKD. V was pared by 2 bases and J by 5 bases, with 5 bases of the junction left unmatched. The CDR3, as DNA: TGTGCCACCAGTGATTCCAGGACAGGGGAGACTGAAGCTTTCTTT. It translates to CATSDSRTGETEAFF.

In its sample, this clonotype was seen a few times. The genes are TRBV15 and TRBJ2-1, with D possibly being TRBD2 (6 bases). Trimming took 3 bases from V and 7 from J, leaving 13 bases between them. The CDR3 consists of 14 residues. CDR1 is LNHNV and CDR2 is YYDKDF in the germline V gene (reference sequence). The CDR3 loop is CATSSGTSRNEQFF. In nucleotides, the CDR3 is TGTGCCACCAGCAGCGGGACTTCAAGGAATGAGCAGTTCTTC.

This clonotype was observed at least ten times. This chain connects TRBV7-3 to TRBJ1-2, with 8 nucleotides matching TRBD1. CDR3 length: 16 amino acids. The trim removed 5 bases at V and 6 bases at J, leaving 14 bases unmatched. Germline CDR1 is SGHTA and CDR2 is FQGTGA. The CDR3 here is CASSLLGQGALDGYTF. The DNA for the CDR3 is TGTGCCAGCAGCCTGCTTGGGCAGGGGGCTTTGGATGGCTACACCTTC.

This clonotype has a count of ten or more. V is TRBV27 and J is TRBJ2-1, with TRBD2 identical over 11 bases. Trimming removed 5 bases from V and 9 bases from J; junction bases left unmatched: 12. This CDR3 is built from 16 residues. Looked up from germline, CDR1 is MNHEY and CDR2 is SMNVEV (reference sequence). The CDR3 DNA reads TGTGCCAGCAGTGCCGGGACTAGCGGCTCTCACGGTGAGCAGTTCTTC. Protein product: CASSAGTSGSHGEQFF.

This clonotype was found many times. The V call is TRBV12-5, the J call TRBJ1-2; unclear D gene. The CDR3 runs to 18 residues. Trimming pared 0 bases from V and 0 bases from J, leaving 17 bases between. CDR1 is LGHNT and CDR2 is FRNRAP in the germline V gene. CDR3 in amino acids: CASGLVRLGRATNYGYTF. The DNA of the CDR3 is TGTGCTAGTGGTTTGGTGAGGCTAGGGAGGGCCACTAACTATGGCTACACCTTC. The full variable domain, in which reference TRBV12-5 and TRBJ1-2 provide the parts outside the CDR3, is DARVTQTPRHKVTEMGQEVTMRCQPILGHNTVFWYRQTMMQGLELLAYFRNRAPLDDSGMPKDRFSAEMPDATLATLKIQPSEPRDSAVYFCASGLVRLGRATNYGYTFGSGTRLTVV.

With regard to this clonotype: The CDR3 carries no conserved terminal phenylalanine or tryptophan, so it likely arises from a read error. This chain links TRBV6-1 with TRBJ2-1; D may be TRBD2 (6 bases). There are 15 residues in the CDR3. Per the germline V gene, CDR1 is MNHNS and CDR2 is SASEGT. Trimming shortened V by 7 bases and J by 3 bases, and 16 bases separated the two germline ends. The chain's CDR3 is CASTLWGEYYNEQFV. CDR3 DNA: TGTGCCAGCACCCTATGGGGGGAGTACTACAATGAGCAGTTCGTC.

This clonotype came up many times. V usage is TRBV12-3 or TRBV12-4 and J usage is TRBJ2-7; weak D call: TRBD1 (5 bases). V was pared by 6 bases and J by 1 base, with 13 bases between. CDR3 length: 14 amino acids. CDR3 region: CASRRKAGSYEQYF. The CDR3, as DNA: TGTGCCAGCAGACGGAAGGCAGGGTCCTACGAGCAGTACTTC.

This clonotype was counted many times. The V call is TRBV20-1, the J call TRBJ1-1; D remains ambiguous. Per germline, CDR1 DFQATT and CDR2 SNEGSKA (reference sequence). V lost 0 bases and J lost 4, with 6 bases in between. There are 12 residues in the CDR3. In nucleotides, the CDR3 is TGCAGTGCTAGAGATCTTGGCACTGAAGCTTTCTTT. Translating gives CSARDLGTEAFF.

Ten or more counts support this clonotype. The chain recombines TRBV28 with TRBJ1-5; a weak D match, TRBD1 (5 bases). Germline V gene data show CDR1 as MDHEN and CDR2 as SYDVKM. V lost 2 bases to trimming and J lost 2 bases, with 10 bases between them. This CDR3 is built from 15 residues. Here the CDR3 reads CASSLRGFGNQPQHF. The CDR3 DNA reads TGTGCCAGCAGTTTAAGGGGTTTTGGCAATCAGCCCCAGCATTTT.

The J gene is TRBJ2-2, the V gene TRBV7-3; 9 positions match TRBD2. The CDR3 is 16 amino acids. The V gene's germline CDR1 is SGHTA and CDR2 FQGTGA. Trimming removed 5 bases from V and 5 bases from J; junction bases left unmatched: 9. The CDR3 sequence: CASSTFSGSGTGELFF. The DNA of the CDR3 is TGTGCCAGCAGCACCTTTAGCGGGAGCGGAACCGGGGAGCTGTTTTTT.